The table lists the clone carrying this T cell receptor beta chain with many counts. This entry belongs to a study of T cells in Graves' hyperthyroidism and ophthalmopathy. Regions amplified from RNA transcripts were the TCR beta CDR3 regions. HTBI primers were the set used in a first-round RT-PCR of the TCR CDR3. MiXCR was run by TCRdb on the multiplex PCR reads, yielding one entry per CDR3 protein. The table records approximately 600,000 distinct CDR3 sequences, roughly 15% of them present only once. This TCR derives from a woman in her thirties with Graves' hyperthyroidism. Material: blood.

CDR3 residues: CASSLGSLGTNEQFF. The CDR3 DNA sequence: TGTGCCAGCAGCTTAGGGTCCCTAGGTACCAATGAGCAGTTCTTC. The chain has TRBV7-9 and TRBJ2-1, with D uncertain. The germline V gene has CDR1 SEHNR and CDR2 FQNEAQ (reference sequence). This CDR3 comprises 15 residues. Trimming took off 1 base at V and 6 bases at J, with 13 bases between the two ends.